Below are 8 T cell receptor beta chains sequenced from a single sample in a study of identical twins. A single record per CDR3 protein comes from TCRdb applying MiXCR to the 5' RACE reads. The sample holds about 530,000 distinct CDR3 sequences; about 16% are singletons and the top ten take roughly 0.4%. These sequences were also reported in another study, on yellow fever vaccine responses in identical twins.

Sequencing was carried out using CD4+ T cells sorted from blood. These receptors all come from a woman younger than 30 in good health.

This clonotype was observed at least ten times. The gene calls are TRBV7-2 and TRBJ2-1; 11 nucleotides agree with TRBD1. The CDR3 is 16 amino acids. The J segment lost 6 bases and the V segment lost 5 bases, leaving 9 bases of the junction unmatched. The germline CDR1 and CDR2 sequences are SGHTA and FQGNSA. The CDR3 loop reads CASSRWGGTGGNEQFF. The CDR3 region has the DNA TGTGCCAGCAGCCGTTGGGGAGGGACAGGGGGCAATGAGCAGTTCTTC.

The chain couples TRBV5-1 to TRBJ2-7; TRBD2 is a possible D gene (6 bases). V lost 2 bases, J lost 7 bases, and 16 bases lay in between. CDR1 and CDR2 from the germline V gene are SGHRS and YFSETQ. The CDR3 runs to 14 residues. The CDR3 DNA follows: TGCGCCAGCAGCTTTGGGAGGCCCCCTTGGGAGCAGTACTTC. Protein product: CASSFGRPPWEQYF.

This sequence joins TRBV12-3 or TRBV12-4 and TRBJ1-1; no firm D call. With 3 bases removed from V and 6 bases from J, the gap between germline ends came to 14 bases. This CDR3 is 14 amino acids long. CDR3 sequence reads: CASSFSRWVPEAFF. The CDR3 nucleotides read TGTGCCAGCAGTTTTAGTCGTTGGGTTCCTGAAGCTTTCTTT.

This chain connects TRBV9 to TRBJ2-2; 13 positions agree with TRBD2. This CDR3 region has 19 residues. Germline V gives CDR1 SGDLS, CDR2 YYNGEE. The J segment lost 0 bases and the V segment lost 0 bases, leaving 5 bases of the junction unmatched. The CDR3 sequence: CASSVGGLAGAANTGELFF. The CDR3 nucleotides are TGTGCCAGCAGCGTAGGTGGACTAGCGGGAGCGGCGAACACCGGGGAGCTGTTTTTT.

CDR3 sequence (DNA): TGTGCCAGCAGCGTAGGGACTAACTACTACGAGCAGTACTTC. It is translated as CASSVGTNYYEQYF. The chain joins TRBV3-1 to TRBJ2-7, with 7 bases identical to TRBD2. The J segment lost 3 bases and the V segment lost 5 bases, leaving 7 bases of the junction unmatched. Germline V gene data show CDR1 as LGHDT and CDR2 as YNNKEL (reference sequence). There are 14 residues in the CDR3.

The chain is built from TRBV27 and TRBJ1-2; weak D call: TRBD1 (5 bases). CDR1 is MNHEY, CDR2 SMNVEV, per germline (reference sequence). The CDR3 contains 13 residues. V dropped 7 bases and J dropped 2 bases, with 11 bases sitting between them. For the CDR3, the DNA is TGTGCCAGCAAAACGACAGAGAACTATGGCTACACCTTC. This gives the protein CASKTTENYGYTF.

The sample holds a few counts of this clonotype. The gene calls are TRBV6-1 and TRBJ2-7; TRBD1 matches at 12 bases. CDR3 size: 16 residues. CDR1 is MNHNS, CDR2 SASEGT, per germline. The V and J ends lost 6 bases and 5 bases, in that order; junction bases with no gene match: 11. The CDR3 reads CASSPGTGGPDNEQYV. As DNA, the CDR3 is TGTGCCAGCAGCCCCGGGACAGGGGGCCCCGACAACGAGCAGTACGTC.

As to this clonotype: The junction departs from germline at one end; a sequencing error may be responsible. The chain employs TRBV20-1 and TRBJ2-7; TRBD1 aligns across 9 bases. The CDR3 extends over 15 amino acids. Germline V lookup: CDR1 DFQATT, CDR2 SNEGSKA (reference sequence). The CDR3, as DNA: TGCTGTGCTCGTACTCCGACAGGGGGACCCTACGAGCAGTACTTC. Residues: CCARTPTGGPYEQYF.